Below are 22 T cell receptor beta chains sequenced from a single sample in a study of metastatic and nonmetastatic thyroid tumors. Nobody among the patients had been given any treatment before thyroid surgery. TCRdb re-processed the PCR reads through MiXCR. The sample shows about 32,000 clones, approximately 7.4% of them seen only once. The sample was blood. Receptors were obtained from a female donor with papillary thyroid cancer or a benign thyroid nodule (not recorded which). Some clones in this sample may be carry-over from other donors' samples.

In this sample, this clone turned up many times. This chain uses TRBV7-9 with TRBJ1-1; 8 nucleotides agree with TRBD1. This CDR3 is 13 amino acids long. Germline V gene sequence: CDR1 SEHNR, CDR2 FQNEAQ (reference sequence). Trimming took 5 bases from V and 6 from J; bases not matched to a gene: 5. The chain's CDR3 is CASSAIRGPEAFF. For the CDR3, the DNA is TGTGCCAGCAGCGCGATCAGGGGGCCTGAAGCTTTCTTT.

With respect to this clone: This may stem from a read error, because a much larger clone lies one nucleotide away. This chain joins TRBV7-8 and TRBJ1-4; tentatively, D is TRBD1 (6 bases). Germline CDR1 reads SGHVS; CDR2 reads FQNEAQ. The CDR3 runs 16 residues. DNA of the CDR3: TGTGCCAGCAGCTTAACAGGACAGATTCTTAATGAAAAACTGGTTTTT. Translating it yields CASSLTGQILNEKLVF.

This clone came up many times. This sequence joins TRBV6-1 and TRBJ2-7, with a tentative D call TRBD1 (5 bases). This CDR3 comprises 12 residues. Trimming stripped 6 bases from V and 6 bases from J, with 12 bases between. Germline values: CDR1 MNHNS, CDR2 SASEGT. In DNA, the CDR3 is TGTGCCAGCAGGACGCAGGGCTCCGAGCAGTACTTC. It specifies CASRTQGSEQYF.

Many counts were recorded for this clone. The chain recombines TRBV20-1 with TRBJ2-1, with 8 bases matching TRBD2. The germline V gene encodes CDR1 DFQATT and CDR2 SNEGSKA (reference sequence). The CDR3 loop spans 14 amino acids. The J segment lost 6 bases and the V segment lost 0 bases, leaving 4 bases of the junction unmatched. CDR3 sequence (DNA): TGCAGTGCTAGAGAGGCGGGAGGCGGCAATGAGCAGTTCTTC. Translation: CSAREAGGGNEQFF.

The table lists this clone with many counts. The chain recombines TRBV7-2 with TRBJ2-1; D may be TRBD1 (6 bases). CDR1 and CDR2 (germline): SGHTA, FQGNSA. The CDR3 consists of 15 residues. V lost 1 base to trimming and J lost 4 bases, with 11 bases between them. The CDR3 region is CASSLVSRGYNEQFF. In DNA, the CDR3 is TGTGCCAGCAGCTTAGTATCCAGGGGTTACAATGAGCAGTTCTTC.

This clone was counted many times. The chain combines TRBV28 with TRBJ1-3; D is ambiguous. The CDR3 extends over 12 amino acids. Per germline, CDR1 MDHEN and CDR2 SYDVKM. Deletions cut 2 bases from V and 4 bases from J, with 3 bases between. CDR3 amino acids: CASSLGGNTIYF. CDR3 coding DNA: TGTGCCAGCAGTTTAGGCGGAAACACCATATATTTT. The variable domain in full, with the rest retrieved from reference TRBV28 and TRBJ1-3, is DVKVTQSSRYLVKRTGEKVFLECVQDMDHENMFWYRQDPGLGLRLIYFSYDVKMKEKGDIPEGYSVSREKKERFSLILESASTNQTSMYLCASSLGGNTIYFGEGSWLTVV.

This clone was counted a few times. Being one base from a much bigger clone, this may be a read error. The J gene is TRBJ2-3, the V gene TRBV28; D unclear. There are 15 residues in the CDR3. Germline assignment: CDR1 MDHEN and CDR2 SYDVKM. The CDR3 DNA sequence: TGTACCAGCAGTTTTGGATACTCTAGCACAGATACGCAGTATTTT. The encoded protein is CTSSFGYSSTDTQYF.

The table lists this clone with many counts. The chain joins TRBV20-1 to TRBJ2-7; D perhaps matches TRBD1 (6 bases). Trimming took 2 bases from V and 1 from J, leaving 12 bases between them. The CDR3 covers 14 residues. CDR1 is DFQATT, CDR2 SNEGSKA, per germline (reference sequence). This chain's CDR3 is CSARQTGTSYEQYF. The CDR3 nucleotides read TGCAGTGCTAGACAAACCGGGACATCCTACGAGCAGTACTTC.

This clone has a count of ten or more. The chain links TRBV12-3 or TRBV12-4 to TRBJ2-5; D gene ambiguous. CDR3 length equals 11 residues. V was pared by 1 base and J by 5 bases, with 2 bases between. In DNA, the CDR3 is TGTGCCAGCAGTTTAGTGGAGACCCAGTACTTC. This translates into CASSLVETQYF.

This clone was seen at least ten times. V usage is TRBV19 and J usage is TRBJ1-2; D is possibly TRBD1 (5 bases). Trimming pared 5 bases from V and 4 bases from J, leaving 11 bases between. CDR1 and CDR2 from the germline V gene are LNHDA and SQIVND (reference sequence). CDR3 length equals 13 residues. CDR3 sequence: CASSQGLSYGYTF. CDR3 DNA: TGTGCCAGTAGTCAGGGACTGAGCTATGGCTACACCTTC.

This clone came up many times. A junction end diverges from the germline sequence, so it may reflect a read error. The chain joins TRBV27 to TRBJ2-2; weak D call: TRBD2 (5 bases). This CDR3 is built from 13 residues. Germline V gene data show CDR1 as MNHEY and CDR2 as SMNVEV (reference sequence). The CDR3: CAGSWERTGELFF. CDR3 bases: TGTGCCGGCAGTTGGGAGCGCACCGGGGAGCTGTTTTTT.

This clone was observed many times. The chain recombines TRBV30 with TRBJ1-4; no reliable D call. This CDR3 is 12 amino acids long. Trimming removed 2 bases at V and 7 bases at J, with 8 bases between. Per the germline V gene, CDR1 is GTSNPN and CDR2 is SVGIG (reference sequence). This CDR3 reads CAWSPQPEKLFF. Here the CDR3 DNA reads TGTGCCTGGAGTCCCCAACCTGAAAAACTGTTTTTT. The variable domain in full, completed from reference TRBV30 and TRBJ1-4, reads SQTIHQWPATLVQPVGSPLSLECTVEGTSNPNLYWYRQAAGRGLQLLFYSVGIGQISSEVPQNLSASRPQDRQFILSSKKLLLSDSGFYLCAWSPQPEKLFFGSGTQLSVL.

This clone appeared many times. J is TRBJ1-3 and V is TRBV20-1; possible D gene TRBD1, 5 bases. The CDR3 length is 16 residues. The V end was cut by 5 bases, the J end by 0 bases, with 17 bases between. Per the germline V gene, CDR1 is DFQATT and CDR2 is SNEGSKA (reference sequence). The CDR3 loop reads CSAGRGLTGSGNTIYF. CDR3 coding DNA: TGCAGTGCTGGGAGGGGATTGACGGGCTCTGGAAACACCATATATTTT.

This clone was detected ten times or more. This CDR3 is CASSIDRGAYEQYF. In DNA, the CDR3 is TGTGCCAGTAGTATAGACAGGGGGGCCTACGAGCAGTACTTC. The V gene is TRBV19, the J gene TRBJ2-7; D possibly corresponds to TRBD1 (7 bases). CDR3 length: 14 residues. Trimming stripped 0 bases from V and 2 bases from J, with 8 bases between. Looked up from germline, CDR1 is LNHDA and CDR2 is SQIVND (reference sequence).

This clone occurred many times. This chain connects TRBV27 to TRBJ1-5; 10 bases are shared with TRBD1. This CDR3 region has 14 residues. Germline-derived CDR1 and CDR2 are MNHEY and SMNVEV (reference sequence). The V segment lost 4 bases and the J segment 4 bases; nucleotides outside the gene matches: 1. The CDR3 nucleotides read TGTGCCAGCAGTTGGGGACAGGGGAATCAGCCCCAGCATTTT. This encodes CASSWGQGNQPQHF.

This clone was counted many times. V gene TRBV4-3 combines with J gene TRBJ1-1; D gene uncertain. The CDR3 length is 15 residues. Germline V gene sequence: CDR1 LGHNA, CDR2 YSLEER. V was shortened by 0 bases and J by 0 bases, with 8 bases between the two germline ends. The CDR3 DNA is TGCGCCAGCAGCCAAGATCCTGGGGTGAACACTGAAGCTTTCTTT. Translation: CASSQDPGVNTEAFF.

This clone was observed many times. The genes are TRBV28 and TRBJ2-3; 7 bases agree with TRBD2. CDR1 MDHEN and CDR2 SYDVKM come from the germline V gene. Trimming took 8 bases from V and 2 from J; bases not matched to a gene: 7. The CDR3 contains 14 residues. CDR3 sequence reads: CASGRASYTDTQYF. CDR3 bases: TGTGCCAGCGGGAGGGCCTCCTACACAGATACGCAGTATTTT.

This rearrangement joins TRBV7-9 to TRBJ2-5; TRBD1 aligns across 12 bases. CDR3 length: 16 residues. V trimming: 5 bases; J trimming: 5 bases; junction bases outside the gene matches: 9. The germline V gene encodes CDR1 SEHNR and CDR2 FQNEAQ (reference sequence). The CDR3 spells CASSATGTGGRETQYF. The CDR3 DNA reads TGTGCCAGCAGCGCGACCGGGACAGGGGGCAGGGAGACCCAGTACTTC.

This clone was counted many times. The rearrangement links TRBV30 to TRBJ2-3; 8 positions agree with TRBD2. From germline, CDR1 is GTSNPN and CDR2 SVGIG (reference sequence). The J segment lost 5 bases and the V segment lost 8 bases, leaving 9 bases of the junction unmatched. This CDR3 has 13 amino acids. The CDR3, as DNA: TGTGCCCTGGACCGGGAGGGGGGAGATACGCAGTATTTT. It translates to CALDREGGDTQYF. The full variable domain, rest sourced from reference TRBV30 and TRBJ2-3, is SQTIHQWPATLVQPVGSPLSLECTVEGTSNPNLYWYRQAAGRGLQLLFYSVGIGQISSEVPQNLSASRPQDRQFILSSKKLLLSDSGFYLCALDREGGDTQYFGPGTRLTVL.

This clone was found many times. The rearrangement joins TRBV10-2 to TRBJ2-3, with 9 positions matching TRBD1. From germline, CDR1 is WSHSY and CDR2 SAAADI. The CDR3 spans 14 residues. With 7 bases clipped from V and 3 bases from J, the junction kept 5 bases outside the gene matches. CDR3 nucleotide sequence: TGCGCCAGCAACGGACAGGGGAGGACAGATACGCAGTATTTT. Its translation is CASNGQGRTDTQYF.

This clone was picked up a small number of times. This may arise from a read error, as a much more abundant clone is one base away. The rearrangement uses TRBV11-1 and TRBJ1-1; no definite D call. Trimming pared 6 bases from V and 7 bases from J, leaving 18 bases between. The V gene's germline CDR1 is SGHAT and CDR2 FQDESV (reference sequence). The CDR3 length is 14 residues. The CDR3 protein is CASSRGRGSNEAFF. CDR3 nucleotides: TGTGCCAGCAGTCGCGGGCGGGGTAGCAATGAAGCTTTCTTT.

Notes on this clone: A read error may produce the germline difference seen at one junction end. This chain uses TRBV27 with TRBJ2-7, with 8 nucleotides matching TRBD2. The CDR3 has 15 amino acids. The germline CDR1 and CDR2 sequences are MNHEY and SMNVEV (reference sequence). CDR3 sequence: CAISFRRSGSYGQYF. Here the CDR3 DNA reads TGTGCCATCAGTTTCCGGAGGAGCGGGAGCTACGGGCAGTACTTC.